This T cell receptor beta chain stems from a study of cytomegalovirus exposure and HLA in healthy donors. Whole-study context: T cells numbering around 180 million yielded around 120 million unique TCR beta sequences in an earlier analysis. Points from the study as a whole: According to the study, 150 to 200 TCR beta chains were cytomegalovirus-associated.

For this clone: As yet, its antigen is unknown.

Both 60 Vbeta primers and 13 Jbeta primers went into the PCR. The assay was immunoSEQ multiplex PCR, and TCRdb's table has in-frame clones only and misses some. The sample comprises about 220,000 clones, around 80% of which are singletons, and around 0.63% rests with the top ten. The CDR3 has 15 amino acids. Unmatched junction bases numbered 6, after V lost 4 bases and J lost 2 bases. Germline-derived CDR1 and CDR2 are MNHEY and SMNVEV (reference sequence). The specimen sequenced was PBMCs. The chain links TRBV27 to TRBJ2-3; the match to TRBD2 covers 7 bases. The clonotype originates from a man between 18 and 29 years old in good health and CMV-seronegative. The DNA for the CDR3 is TGTGCCAGCAGTTACCCGGGACTACACACAGATACGCAGTATTTT. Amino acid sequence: CASSYPGLHTDTQYF.